Below, 13 T cell receptor beta chains from the same sample are listed, as sequenced in a study of cytomegalovirus exposure and HLA in healthy donors. The repertoire was sequenced with immunoSEQ multiplex PCR; TCRdb's copy has only in-frame clones and lacks some. This table holds tens of thousands of clones, roughly 94% found once. Sequenced material: PBMCs. The receptors were sampled from a woman between 18 and 29 years old in good health and CMV-seronegative.

This chain uses TRBV7-6 with TRBJ2-5; a weak D match, TRBD2 (6 bases). The V gene lost 0 bases and the J gene lost 5 bases, with 10 bases spanning the gap. Germline values: CDR1 SGHVS, CDR2 FNYEAQ. CDR3 length: 14 residues. CDR3 protein: CASSLAGGDETQYF. The CDR3 nucleotides read TGTGCCAGCAGCTTAGCGGGGGGTGACGAGACCCAGTACTTC.

In this sample, this clone turned up once. This chain joins TRBV15 and TRBJ2-7, with D perhaps TRBD2 (6 bases). This CDR3 is 15 amino acids long. Germline V CDR1 and CDR2: LNHNV, YYDKDF (reference sequence). Trimming pared 6 bases from V and 0 bases from J, leaving 15 bases between. CDR3 DNA: TGTGCCACCAGAGGAAGCGGGCCCCGCTCCTACGAGCAGTACTTC. Translation: CATRGSGPRSYEQYF.

V and J are TRBV18 and TRBJ1-4, with 7 bases that match TRBD1. CDR1 is KGHSH, CDR2 LQKENI, per germline. The CDR3 spans 14 residues. Trimming at V came to 5 bases and at J to 3 bases, leaving 3 bases not matched to a gene. The CDR3 loop reads CASSKGASNEKLFF. For the CDR3, the DNA is TGTGCCAGCTCAAAGGGGGCTTCTAATGAAAAACTGTTTTTT.

In DNA, the CDR3 is TGTGCCACCAGCAAAGACCAATTGACAGCTAGATACTACGAGCAGTACTTC. This gives the protein CATSKDQLTARYYEQYF. This chain uses TRBV15 with TRBJ2-7; TRBD1 is a possible D gene (5 bases). Germline loops: CDR1 LNHNV, CDR2 YYDKDF (reference sequence). The CDR3 has 17 amino acids. With 4 bases removed from V and 3 bases from J, the gap between germline ends came to 22 bases.

The chain combines TRBV4-3 with TRBJ2-7; 9 bases agree with TRBD1. The CDR3 is 19 residues long. The trim removed 0 bases at V and 0 bases at J, leaving 12 bases unmatched. From germline, CDR1 is LGHNA and CDR2 YSLEER. The CDR3 here is CASSQDLGGTGFGSYEQYF. The CDR3 DNA follows: TGCGCCAGCAGCCAAGATCTTGGGGGGACAGGGTTTGGCTCCTACGAGCAGTACTTC.

The chain links TRBV19 to TRBJ2-2; D might be TRBD1 (6 bases). Germline V gene lookup returns CDR1 LNHDA and CDR2 SQIVND (reference sequence). Trimming removed 3 bases from V and 7 bases from J, with 6 bases in between. The CDR3 covers 12 residues. DNA for the CDR3: TGTGCCAGTAGTATCAGGGGCGGGGAGCTGTTTTTT. It codes for CASSIRGGELFF.

The V gene is TRBV4-1, the J gene TRBJ1-2, with TRBD1 matching 9 bases. V was pared by 2 bases and J by 6 bases, with 10 bases of the junction left unmatched. The CDR3 loop spans 16 amino acids. CDR1 MGHRA and CDR2 YSYEKL come from the germline V gene. CDR3 amino acids: CASSQPGRDRAHGYTF. The CDR3 coding sequence is TGCGCCAGCAGCCAACCAGGCCGGGACAGGGCACATGGCTACACCTTC.

V usage is TRBV29-1 and J usage is TRBJ1-1; D is perhaps TRBD1 (6 bases). CDR3 length equals 12 residues. Trimming pared 6 bases from V and 6 bases from J, leaving 14 bases between. Germline assignment: CDR1 SQVTM and CDR2 ANQGSEA. Here the CDR3 reads CSVRRGGPEAFF. The CDR3 nucleotides read TGCAGCGTCCGAAGAGGGGGACCTGAAGCTTTCTTT.

The chain recombines TRBV9 with TRBJ2-3; weak D call: TRBD1 (5 bases). This CDR3 has 13 residues. The V gene lost 4 bases and the J gene lost 7 bases, with 13 bases spanning the gap. Germline lookup yields CDR1 SGDLS and CDR2 YYNGEE. The CDR3 DNA follows: TGTGCCAGCAGCCCCTCAAGGACACATACGCAGTATTTT. Encoded protein: CASSPSRTHTQYF.

This sequence joins TRBV19 and TRBJ1-3; 7 nucleotides align to TRBD1. Germline V gene sequence: CDR1 LNHDA, CDR2 SQIVND (reference sequence). This CDR3 comprises 18 residues. Germline trimming cut 8 bases from V and 2 bases from J; bases unmatched to any gene: 18. The CDR3 DNA follows: TGTGCCAGTTCCAAGGGTAACCCCGGACAGGCCGCTGGAAACACCATATATTTT. Translation: CASSKGNPGQAAGNTIYF. Variable domain in full (rest from reference TRBV19 and TRBJ1-3): DGGITQSPKYLFRKEGQNVTLSCEQNLNHDAMYWYRQDPGQGLRLIYYSQIVNDFQKGDIAEGYSVSREKKESFPLTVTSAQKNPTAFYLCASSKGNPGQAAGNTIYFGEGSWLTVV.

The chain combines TRBV4-3 with TRBJ2-3, with a possible D match to TRBD1 (6 bases). Trimming stripped 0 bases from V and 0 bases from J, with 10 bases between. The CDR3 length is 16 residues. CDR1 is LGHNA, CDR2 YSLEER, per germline. The chain's CDR3 is CASSQDQGRSTDTQYF. CDR3 in DNA: TGCGCCAGCAGCCAAGATCAGGGGCGAAGCACAGATACGCAGTATTTT.

The chain carries TRBV7-9 and TRBJ2-1; 8 positions match TRBD2. This CDR3 has 15 amino acids. Trimming removed 7 bases from V and 8 bases from J; junction bases left unmatched: 13. CDR1 is SEHNR, CDR2 FQNEAQ, per germline (reference sequence). CDR3 sequence: CASTPFRTSIDEQFF. As DNA, the CDR3 is TGTGCCAGCACCCCATTCAGGACTAGCATCGATGAGCAGTTCTTC.

The V gene is TRBV6-4, the J gene TRBJ2-1; the D gene is possibly TRBD1 (6 bases). In germline, CDR1 is MRHNA, CDR2 SNTAGT. CDR3 length: 13 residues. The V end lost 2 bases, the J end lost 5 bases, and 7 bases lay between the germline ends. CDR3: CASSDGTNNEQFF. CDR3 coding DNA: TGTGCCAGCAGTGACGGGACAAACAATGAGCAGTTCTTC.